This T cell receptor (beta chain) was found in a study of identical twins. Each CDR3 protein gets one entry after TCRdb re-called the 5' RACE reads with MiXCR. Here the sample spans hundreds of thousands of distinct CDR3 sequences, around 20% being singletons. This clonotype was recorded at least ten times. This CDR3 spans 12 amino acids. V gave up 6 bases and J gave up 5 bases, with 10 bases separating them. The sample was also reused in another study, on T cells expressing NK-cell markers. That investigation notes: The sequencing cohort of eight donors included seven HCMV-seropositive individuals and one seronegative individual.

The specimen was PBMCs. The clonotype comes from a woman aged 18-29 years in good health. The genes are TRBV12-3 or TRBV12-4 and TRBJ1-2, with D possibly matching TRBD1 (5 bases). In DNA, the CDR3 is TGTGCCAGCAGCTTACGGGGGTATGGCTACACCTTC. Translated: CASSLRGYGYTF.